This T cell receptor beta chain was sequenced during a study of T cells in Graves' hyperthyroidism and ophthalmopathy. Whole-study results and caveats: Ophthalmopathy got predicted by the model a median 6.5 months before its onset. Most expanded thyroid clonotypes above 0.001 also appeared in blood.

Per the germline V gene, CDR1 is SNHLY and CDR2 is FYNNEI. CDR3 length equals 14 residues. V shed 1 base and J shed 3 bases, with 4 bases lying between them. TCR beta CDR3 sequences were amplified from RNA transcripts. With the HTBI primer set, the TCR CDR3 went through a first round of RT-PCR. TCRdb re-derived calls from the multiplex PCR reads in MiXCR, one entry per CDR3 protein. Here the sample spans about 680,000 distinct CDR3 sequences, approximately 36% being singletons. Concerning this clonotype itself: Antigen specificity is unknown.

Graves' hyperthyroidism is called stable when ophthalmopathy does not progress within 18 months. Subjects aged 18 to 65 presented with newly diagnosed hyperthyroidism of less than 2 months' duration. The TCR was taken from a woman aged 40 to 50 with Graves' hyperthyroidism. The sequenced sample consisted of blood. The V and J genes are TRBV2 and TRBJ2-6, with D hard to call. Written as DNA, the CDR3 is TGTGCCAGCAGTGAAGGGGTTGGGGCCAACGTCCTGACTTTC. Its protein is CASSEGVGANVLTF.